Listed below are T cell receptor beta chains from one sample, sequenced in a study of OX40 agonist ivuxolimab in advanced cancers. Assay used: immunoSEQ multiplex PCR; TCRdb lists only in-frame clones, some missing. The table includes around 79,000 clones, 85% detected once. The specimen comprised CD4+ or CD8+ T cells sorted from blood, sampled in a trial of the OX40 agonist ivuxolimab. These receptors came from an adult with an advanced solid tumor such as melanoma, head and neck, liver or kidney cancer. Each CDR3 is given with its conserved first and last residue. D genes are given only for firm matches. The listing skips clone size in some rows; elsewhere it reads once, few, many or a size class.

V gene	J gene	clone size	D gene	CDR3 protein	CDR3 DNA
TRBV6-5	TRBJ1-2	-	TRBD1	CAIGQGEATNYGYTF	TGTGCCATTGGACAGGGCGAAGCCACTAACTATGGCTACACCTTC
TRBV4-3	TRBJ2-2	once	TRBD1	CASSPTGTGGPGELFF	TGCGCCAGCAGCCCTACCGGGACAGGGGGCCCCGGGGAGCTGTTTTTT
TRBV7-6	TRBJ1-5	-	-	CASSLEEGFNQPQHF	TGTGCCAGCAGCTTAGAAGAGGGGTTCAATCAGCCCCAGCATTTT
TRBV12-5	TRBJ1-4	-	-	CASGLNEKLFF	TGTGCTAGTGGTTTGAATGAAAAACTGTTTTTT
TRBV6-6	TRBJ1-3	-	TRBD1	CASSSDRASGNTIYF	TGTGCCAGCAGCTCGGACAGGGCTTCTGGAAACACCATATATTTT
TRBV14	TRBJ2-5	-	TRBD2	CASSRRTSGAGETQYF	TGTGCCAGCAGCCGAAGGACTAGCGGGGCCGGGGAGACCCAGTACTTC
TRBV28	TRBJ2-7	-	-	CASSAPLLQGPTYEQYF	TGTGCCAGCAGTGCCCCCCTCCTACAGGGCCCTACCTACGAGCAGTACTTC
TRBV9	TRBJ1-1	few	-	CASSGLTGPRTEAFF	TGTGCCAGCAGCGGACTAACAGGGCCTCGCACTGAAGCTTTCTTT
TRBV12-5	TRBJ2-1	-	-	CASGYYRGTARSYNEQFF	TGTGCTAGTGGTTATTACCGCGGGACTGCACGCTCCTACAATGAGCAGTTCTTC
TRBV9	TRBJ2-5	once	TRBD2	CASSPRGGWQETQYF	TGTGCCAGCAGTCCGCGGGGGGGTTGGCAAGAGACCCAGTACTTC
TRBV6-5	TRBJ1-1	-	-	CASSTTGQNTEAFF	TGTGCCAGCAGTACCACGGGACAGAACACTGAAGCTTTCTTT
TRBV18	TRBJ1-6	few	-	CASSPPTGGGARNSPLHF	TGTGCCAGCTCACCACCTACGGGGGGTGGTGCCCGAAACTCACCCCTCCACTTT
TRBV9	TRBJ1-3	-	TRBD1	CASSSRQGSGNTIYF	TGTGCCAGCAGTTCCAGACAGGGGTCTGGAAACACCATATATTTT
TRBV4-3	TRBJ2-2	once	-	CASSQGFDGGRELFF	TGCGCCAGCAGCCAAGGATTCGACGGGGGTCGGGAGCTGTTTTTT
TRBV27	TRBJ1-6	-	-	CASSLGVYNSPLHF	TGTGCCAGCAGTTTAGGGGTCTATAATTCACCCCTCCACTTT
TRBV18	TRBJ1-3	-	TRBD1	CASSPGQEYTIYF	TGTGCCAGCTCCCCGGGACAGGAGTACACCATATATTTT
TRBV5-1	TRBJ2-4	-	-	CASSEGSAHIQYF	TGCGCCAGCAGCGAGGGCTCCGCCCACATTCAGTACTTC
TRBV6-1	TRBJ2-7	-	TRBD1	CASRPGQKYEQYF	TGTGCCAGTAGACCGGGACAGAAGTACGAGCAGTACTTC
TRBV5-4	TRBJ2-3	once	-	CASSFPPSEQYF	TGTGCCAGCAGCTTCCCTCCCAGTGAGCAGTATTTT
TRBV4-3	TRBJ2-1	-	TRBD2	CASSQDWASGGAEFF	TGCGCCAGCAGCCAAGATTGGGCTAGCGGGGGGGCAGAGTTCTTC
TRBV7-7	TRBJ2-7	-	TRBD1	CASSAGQGVGEQYF	TGTGCTAGCAGCGCGGGACAGGGGGTTGGTGAGCAGTACTTC
TRBV6-6	TRBJ1-5	-	-	CASSGTSSQPQHF	TGTGCCAGCAGTGGAACATCTTCTCAGCCCCAGCATTTT
TRBV16	TRBJ1-1	-	-	CASSLTFQGSAEAFF	TGTGCCAGCAGCCTCACATTTCAGGGGTCTGCTGAAGCTTTCTTT
TRBV27	TRBJ2-7	-	-	CASRPHGGASSYEQYF	TGTGCCAGCAGGCCTCATGGGGGGGCGAGCTCCTACGAGCAGTACTTC
TRBV30	TRBJ1-6	-	TRBD1	CAWADRGQSPLHF	TGTGCCTGGGCTGACAGGGGGCAATCACCCCTCCACTTT
TRBV6-6	TRBJ2-6	-	-	CASSYEWGAGANVLTF	TGTGCCAGCAGTTACGAGTGGGGGGCTGGGGCCAACGTCCTGACTTTC
TRBV11-2	TRBJ1-1	-	TRBD1	CASTERGQGGMRNTEAFF	TGTGCCAGCACCGAGAGGGGACAGGGCGGGATGAGGAACACTGAAGCTTTCTTT
TRBV19	TRBJ1-2	-	TRBD1	CASSPRGGFEVYGYTF	TGTGCCAGTAGTCCTAGAGGGGGCTTTGAGGTATATGGCTACACCTTC
TRBV19	TRBJ1-6	-	TRBD1	CASSIVAGGGSPLHF	TGTGCCAGTAGTATAGTAGCAGGGGGTGGTTCACCCCTCCACTTT
TRBV30	TRBJ2-6	-	-	CAWQDYSGANVLTF	TGTGCCTGGCAGGATTATTCTGGGGCCAACGTCCTGACTTTC
TRBV5-8	TRBJ1-2	-	-	CASSLSYGHYGYTF	TGTGCCAGCAGCTTGTCTTACGGCCACTATGGCTACACCTTC
TRBV7-2	TRBJ2-5	-	-	CASRTGRGKETQYF	TGTGCCAGCAGAACCGGCCGAGGGAAAGAGACCCAGTACTTC
TRBV6-5	TRBJ2-1	few	-	CASSSFGGLYNEQFF	TGTGCCAGCAGCTCTTTCGGGGGCCTCTACAATGAGCAGTTCTTC
TRBV27	TRBJ1-1	-	-	CASRGVGEGILNTEAFF	TGTGCCAGCAGGGGAGTCGGGGAGGGAATCTTGAACACTGAAGCTTTCTTT
TRBV5-8	TRBJ1-6	-	-	CASSGTPSSPLHF	TGTGCCAGCAGCGGGACCCCGTCTTCACCCCTCCACTTT
TRBV19	TRBJ2-6	few	-	CASISRTGANVLTF	TGTGCCAGTATTTCGAGGACTGGGGCCAACGTCCTGACTTTC
TRBV6-6	TRBJ2-5	-	-	CASSYPSGRGQETQYF	TGTGCCAGCAGTTATCCCTCGGGACGAGGACAAGAGACCCAGTACTTC
TRBV2	TRBJ2-3	-	-	CASSGPRRTDTQYF	TGTGCCAGCAGTGGGCCGCGGCGCACAGATACGCAGTATTTT
TRBV5-1	TRBJ2-1	-	-	CASSPAGQGSYNEQFF	TGCGCCAGCAGCCCGGCTGGGCAGGGATCCTACAATGAGCAGTTCTTC
TRBV29-1	TRBJ1-1	-	TRBD1	CSARQGDAEAFF	TGCAGCGCTCGACAGGGTGATGCTGAAGCTTTCTTT
TRBV4-3	TRBJ2-2	-	-	CASSQAPAPPGELFF	TGCGCCAGCAGCCAAGCCCCGGCTCCACCCGGGGAGCTGTTTTTT
TRBV7-8	TRBJ2-2	-	-	CASSSGTGTLRTGELFF	TGTGCCAGCAGCTCTGGGACGGGAACTCTGCGGACCGGGGAGCTGTTTTTT
TRBV5-4	TRBJ1-1	-	-	CASSLSPVNTEAFF	TGTGCCAGCAGCTTGTCGCCCGTGAACACTGAAGCTTTCTTT
TRBV7-8	TRBJ2-2	few	-	CASSFLNTGELFF	TGTGCCAGCAGCTTCCTGAACACCGGGGAGCTGTTTTTT
TRBV5-1	TRBJ2-3	-	TRBD2	CASSLGAGGTDTQYF	TGCGCCAGCAGCTTGGGAGCGGGGGGAACAGATACGCAGTATTTT
TRBV18	TRBJ2-4	once	TRBD2	CASSPSSRGGYIQYF	TGTGCCAGCTCACCCTCTAGTCGGGGGGGATACATTCAGTACTTC
TRBV19	TRBJ1-5	-	-	CATASLVTEVGREPQHF	TGTGCCACCGCATCTCTAGTAACCGAGGTGGGAAGAGAACCCCAGCATTTT
TRBV15	TRBJ2-7	-	-	CATSRDRWGTNYEQYF	TGTGCCACCAGCAGAGATAGGTGGGGCACTAACTACGAGCAGTACTTC
TRBV18	TRBJ1-1	-	-	CASSQGENTEAFF	TGTGCCAGCTCACAAGGGGAGAACACTGAAGCTTTCTTT
TRBV19	TRBJ2-2	-	-	CASSRRGVDTGELFF	TGTGCCAGTAGTAGGAGGGGGGTTGATACCGGGGAGCTGTTTTTT
TRBV7-9	TRBJ1-1	-	-	CASSLAAGAEAFF	TGTGCCAGCAGCTTAGCGGCAGGGGCTGAAGCTTTCTTT
TRBV25-1	TRBJ1-4	once	TRBD1	CASADRGDEKLFF	TGTGCCAGCGCTGACAGGGGGGATGAAAAACTGTTTTTT
TRBV10-2	TRBJ2-5	-	-	CASSETRETQYF	TGCGCCAGCAGTGAGACCCGGGAGACCCAGTACTTC
TRBV7-9	TRBJ1-6	-	-	CASSPEGIGANSPLHF	TGTGCCAGCAGCCCAGAAGGTATAGGGGCTAATTCACCCCTCCACTTT
TRBV5-1	TRBJ2-5	-	TRBD1	CASSWDRGGIEGETQYF	TGCGCCAGCAGCTGGGACAGGGGTGGAATCGAAGGAGAGACCCAGTACTTC
TRBV29-1	TRBJ1-4	-	-	CSIQRDINEKLFF	TGCAGCATCCAGCGGGACATTAATGAAAAACTGTTTTTT
TRBV5-6	TRBJ2-1	-	-	CASSLRGTSYNEQFF	TGTGCCAGCAGCTTGCGGGGTACCTCCTACAATGAGCAGTTCTTC
TRBV5-4	TRBJ1-2	once	-	CASTPRGQGGGYTF	TGTGCCAGCACGCCTCGGGGGCAAGGTGGTGGCTACACCTTC
TRBV6-5	TRBJ1-1	few	-	CASSYSLGNTEAFF	TGTGCCAGCAGTTACTCTCTAGGGAACACTGAAGCTTTCTTT
TRBV4-3	TRBJ1-4	-	TRBD1	CASSQGQGGEKLFF	TGCGCCAGCAGCCAAGGACAGGGAGGTGAAAAACTGTTTTTT